The 29 T cell receptor beta chains reported below all come from one sample, sequenced in a study of PD-L1 blockade in urothelial cancer. The assay was immunoSEQ multiplex PCR, and TCRdb's table has in-frame clones only and misses some. The table includes about 38,000 clones, about 82% detected once. The time point: pretreatment peripheral blood. The specimen was PBMCs, collected around atezolizumab (anti-PD-L1) treatment. All receptors come from a man older than 75 with urothelial cancer.

The table lists this clone with a count of one. Written as DNA, the CDR3 is TGCAGCGTTGAAGGAGGCCTAACCGGGGAGCTGTTTTTT. It encodes CSVEGGLTGELFF. This chain uses TRBV29-1 with TRBJ2-2; D is ambiguous. CDR1 and CDR2 (germline): SQVTM, ANQGSEA. V shed 1 base and J shed 5 bases, with 8 bases lying between them. This CDR3 has 13 amino acids.

CDR3 DNA sequence: TGTGCCAGCAAACTCATGAACACTGAAGCTTTCTTT. Its protein is CASKLMNTEAFF. The V and J genes are TRBV2 and TRBJ1-1; D remains ambiguous. This CDR3 contains 12 residues. Per the germline V gene, CDR1 is SNHLY and CDR2 is FYNNEI. Trimming pared 7 bases from V and 0 bases from J, leaving 6 bases between.

This chain links TRBV7-2 with TRBJ2-2; D call uncertain. Per germline, CDR1 SGHTA and CDR2 FQGNSA. CDR3 length: 14 amino acids. Trimming removed 9 bases at V and 6 bases at J, with 17 bases between. This CDR3 reads CASKNSQNSGELFF. The CDR3 coding sequence is TGTGCCAGTAAGAACTCACAGAATTCCGGGGAGCTGTTTTTT. The whole variable domain, remainder taken from reference TRBV7-2 and TRBJ2-2, is GAGVSQSPSNKVTEKGKDVELRCDPISGHTALYWYRQSLGQGLEFLIYFQGNSAPDKSGLPSDRFSAERTGGSVSTLTIQRTQQEDSAVYLCASKNSQNSGELFFGEGSRLTVL.

The chain couples TRBV10-2 to TRBJ1-2; no definite D call. V gave up 7 bases and J gave up 4 bases, with 13 bases separating them. Germline V gene data show CDR1 as WSHSY and CDR2 as SAAADI. This CDR3 has 13 residues. DNA of the CDR3: TGCGCCAGCACCCTAGCCATGGGCTATGGCTACACCTTC. It encodes CASTLAMGYGYTF.

The table lists this clone with a few counts. The chain carries TRBV28 and TRBJ2-7, with D tentatively TRBD1 (5 bases). The germline V gene encodes CDR1 MDHEN and CDR2 SYDVKM. The V end was cut by 2 bases, the J end by 5 bases, with 10 bases between. The length of the CDR3 is 13 residues. The CDR3 region is CASSLQGSHEQYF. In DNA form, the CDR3 reads TGTGCCAGCAGTTTACAGGGATCCCACGAGCAGTACTTC.

As to this clone: The junction differs from germline at one of its ends, possibly a read error. This chain uses TRBV11-2 with TRBJ1-1, with 7 nucleotides matching TRBD1. The CDR3 is 15 residues long. Germline V gives CDR1 SGHAT, CDR2 FQNNGV. Here the CDR3 reads CASRLVLTGDTEAFF. CDR3 DNA sequence: TGTGCCAGCAGATTAGTTCTCACAGGGGACACTGAAGCTTTCTTT. Complete variable domain (other parts from reference TRBV11-2 and TRBJ1-1): EAGVAQSPRYKIIEKRQSVAFWCNPISGHATLYWYQQILGQGPKLLIQFQNNGVVDDSQLPKDRFSAERLKGVDSTLKIQPAKLEDSAVYLCASRLVLTGDTEAFFGQGTRLTVV.

This clone was detected only a few times. The V and J genes are TRBV6-5 and TRBJ2-2; TRBD2 matches at 9 bases. The CDR3 consists of 15 residues. Germline assignment: CDR1 MNHEY and CDR2 SVGAGI. Losses at the gene ends were 5 bases for V and 2 bases for J; bases not matched to a gene: 3. CDR3 sequence (DNA): TGTGCCAGCAGTCCTAGCGGGATTAACACCGGGGAGCTGTTTTTT. Protein sequence: CASSPSGINTGELFF.

The genes are TRBV29-1 and TRBJ2-3, with D uncertain. This CDR3 is 14 amino acids long. V gave up 3 bases and J gave up 6 bases, with 16 bases separating them. Germline lookup yields CDR1 SQVTM and CDR2 ANQGSEA. The CDR3 protein is CSVEARLNTDTQYF. The CDR3 bases are TGCAGCGTTGAGGCGAGGCTCAATACGGATACGCAGTATTTT.

The chain recombines TRBV27 with TRBJ2-2; 8 nucleotides match TRBD2. Trimming at V came to 9 bases and at J to 2 bases, leaving 8 bases not matched to a gene. The V gene's germline CDR1 is MNHEY and CDR2 SMNVEV (reference sequence). The length of the CDR3 is 15 residues. The chain's CDR3 is CASIFGTSNTGELFF. In DNA, the CDR3 is TGTGCCAGTATATTCGGGACTAGTAACACCGGGGAGCTGTTTTTT.

In DNA form, the CDR3 reads TGTGCCAGCAGTGCAGACAGGGGGGGCTATGGCTACACCTTC. Its protein is CASSADRGGYGYTF. J is TRBJ1-2 and V is TRBV6-5, with 9 bases matching TRBD1. Germline trimming cut 5 bases from V and 4 bases from J; bases unmatched to any gene: 5. CDR1 is MNHEY, CDR2 SVGAGI, per germline. The CDR3 sequence is 14 residues long.

This clone was seen at least ten times. The chain is built from TRBV11-3 and TRBJ2-5, with 8 bases aligning to TRBD1. The CDR3 has 15 amino acids. The trim removed 5 bases at V and 5 bases at J, leaving 10 bases unmatched. CDR1 is SGHNT and CDR2 is YENEEA in the germline V gene. The CDR3 nucleotides read TGTGCCAGCAGCACGTCAGGACAGGGACGCGAGACCCAGTACTTC. Its protein is CASSTSGQGRETQYF.

The J gene is TRBJ1-1, the V gene TRBV30; possible D gene TRBD1, 6 bases. The CDR3 extends over 16 amino acids. From germline, CDR1 is GTSNPN and CDR2 SVGIG (reference sequence). Trimming took 0 bases from V and 8 from J, leaving 22 bases between them. CDR3 sequence: CAWSVHRGGARSEAFF. The CDR3 bases are TGTGCCTGGAGTGTACATCGGGGGGGGGCCCGGTCGGAAGCTTTCTTT.

The sample holds a few counts of this clone. This chain uses TRBV19 with TRBJ1-3, with 7 bases lining up with TRBD1. Germline-derived CDR1 and CDR2 are LNHDA and SQIVND (reference sequence). Germline trimming cut 9 bases from V and 4 bases from J; bases unmatched to any gene: 9. The CDR3 is 14 residues long. Here the CDR3 reads CASFRQGSGNTIYF. CDR3 DNA sequence: TGTGCCAGCTTCCGACAGGGCAGCGGAAACACCATATATTTT.

The chain links TRBV15 to TRBJ2-3; 7 nucleotides match TRBD1. Germline V gives CDR1 LNHNV, CDR2 YYDKDF (reference sequence). CDR3 length: 13 residues. Trimming removed 1 base from V and 5 bases from J; junction bases left unmatched: 0. The CDR3 region has the DNA TGTGCCACCAGCAGAGGACAGGGAGATACGCAGTATTTT. This encodes CATSRGQGDTQYF.

This clone was counted many times. The CDR3 region is CSVEERDSGYEQYF. For the CDR3, the DNA is TGCAGCGTTGAAGAAAGGGACAGTGGGTACGAGCAGTACTTC. The genes are TRBV29-1 and TRBJ2-7; 7 bases are shared with TRBD1. The CDR3 consists of 14 residues. With 0 bases clipped from V and 4 bases from J, the junction kept 6 bases outside the gene matches. CDR1 SQVTM and CDR2 ANQGSEA come from the germline V gene.

The chain employs TRBV27 and TRBJ1-1, with a possible D match to TRBD1 (5 bases). In germline, CDR1 is MNHEY, CDR2 SMNVEV (reference sequence). The CDR3 has 14 amino acids. V was trimmed by 2 bases and J by 4 bases, leaving 11 bases between them. CDR3 protein: CASSLQGGATEAFF. The CDR3 DNA reads TGTGCCAGCAGTTTACAGGGTGGTGCCACTGAAGCTTTCTTT.

The chain has TRBV5-1 and TRBJ1-1, with D possibly matching TRBD1 (5 bases). The CDR3 length is 14 residues. V shed 4 bases and J shed 4 bases, with 14 bases lying between them. CDR1 is SGHRS, CDR2 YFSETQ, per germline. CDR3 coding DNA: TGCGCCAGCAGCGCGTCGACAGCCCCCACTGAAGCTTTCTTT. Translating gives CASSASTAPTEAFF.

The rearrangement links TRBV11-3 to TRBJ2-1; D perhaps matches TRBD2 (5 bases). The CDR3 loop spans 16 amino acids. Trimming stripped 1 base from V and 11 bases from J, with 21 bases between. Germline V lookup: CDR1 SGHNT, CDR2 YENEEA. The CDR3 here is CASSLAGLGEGTQQFF. The CDR3 DNA is TGTGCCAGCAGCTTAGCCGGACTCGGCGAGGGAACCCAGCAGTTCTTC.

The V gene is TRBV7-2, the J gene TRBJ1-1; D call uncertain. V lost 4 bases to trimming and J lost 5 bases, with 11 bases between them. Germline lookup yields CDR1 SGHTA and CDR2 FQGNSA. The CDR3 runs to 13 residues. In nucleotides, the CDR3 is TGTGCCAGCAGCTCGGCTGTCGGGACTGAAGCTTTCTTT. Translated, it gives CASSSAVGTEAFF.

The rearrangement joins TRBV19 to TRBJ2-2; 10 nucleotides line up with TRBD2. The V and J ends lost 2 bases and 5 bases, in that order; junction bases with no gene match: 8. Germline V gene sequence: CDR1 LNHDA, CDR2 SQIVND (reference sequence). This CDR3 comprises 17 residues. The CDR3 DNA reads TGTGCCAGTAGTATAAGGTCAAGCGGGAGGGCAACCGGGGAGCTGTTTTTT. This gives the protein CASSIRSSGRATGELFF.

V and J are TRBV20-1 and TRBJ2-1; D remains ambiguous. Germline V gene lookup returns CDR1 DFQATT and CDR2 SNEGSKA (reference sequence). The V gene lost 8 bases and the J gene lost 1 base, with 6 bases spanning the gap. The CDR3 spans 11 residues. The CDR3 DNA follows: TGCAGTTCCGGGTCCTACAATGAGCAGTTCTTC. Protein product: CSSGSYNEQFF.

The genes are TRBV30 and TRBJ1-2; 8 bases agree with TRBD1. The CDR3 totals 15 residues. Unmatched junction bases numbered 6, after V lost 1 base and J lost 2 bases. Germline V gene data show CDR1 as GTSNPN and CDR2 as SVGIG (reference sequence). In DNA form, the CDR3 reads TGTGCCTGGAGTGCGACAGGGGCGTTAAACTATGGCTACACCTTC. Its translation is CAWSATGALNYGYTF.

The DNA of the CDR3 is TGTGCCAGCAGCTCGACGACTAAATTGAACACTGAAGCTTTCTTT. Translating it yields CASSSTTKLNTEAFF. The chain couples TRBV7-9 to TRBJ1-1, with D unclear. This CDR3 is 15 amino acids long. Germline V gene lookup returns CDR1 SEHNR and CDR2 FQNEAQ (reference sequence). V was trimmed by 4 bases and J by 0 bases, leaving 12 bases between them.

The rearrangement joins TRBV2 to TRBJ2-5, with 7 bases matching TRBD2. V shed 2 bases, J shed 6 bases, and the junction held 9 bases outside the gene matches. The CDR3 covers 15 residues. The V gene's germline CDR1 is SNHLY and CDR2 FYNNEI. CDR3: CASSEFGGEGKTQYF. CDR3 sequence (DNA): TGTGCCAGCAGTGAATTTGGCGGGGAGGGGAAGACCCAGTACTTC.

The gene calls are TRBV30 and TRBJ1-5; 9 bases map to TRBD1. The CDR3 runs to 14 residues. Germline CDR1 is GTSNPN and CDR2 is SVGIG (reference sequence). V lost 1 base, J lost 2 bases, and 0 bases stayed unmatched. CDR3 DNA sequence: TGTGCCTGGAGTGGGACAGGGGGCAATCAGCCCCAGCATTTT. Translation gives CAWSGTGGNQPQHF. Filled out from reference TRBV30 and TRBJ1-5, the complete variable domain reads SQTIHQWPATLVQPVGSPLSLECTVEGTSNPNLYWYRQAAGRGLQLLFYSVGIGQISSEVPQNLSASRPQDRQFILSSKKLLLSDSGFYLCAWSGTGGNQPQHFGDGTRLSIL.

The V call is TRBV2, the J call TRBJ2-1; 8 nucleotides align to TRBD1. The CDR3 totals 14 residues. The V gene end was trimmed by 8 bases and the J gene end by 7 bases; junction bases not matched to a gene: 10. Germline lookup yields CDR1 SNHLY and CDR2 FYNNEI. The CDR3 region has the DNA TGTGCCAGCGTGGCGGACAGGGTTAAGAATGAGCAGTTCTTC. Translated: CASVADRVKNEQFF.

This clone was seen a single time. The V call is TRBV28, the J call TRBJ2-5; D might be TRBD1 (5 bases). Germline CDR1 MDHEN, CDR2 SYDVKM. Trimming shortened V by 2 bases and J by 3 bases, and 13 bases separated the two germline ends. This CDR3 has 15 amino acids. The CDR3 DNA sequence: TGTGCCAGCAGTTTAGCCTATCAGGGAAAAGAGACCCAGTACTTC. Protein sequence: CASSLAYQGKETQYF.

This chain joins TRBV6-4 and TRBJ2-7, with D maybe TRBD2 (5 bases). The CDR3 is 15 residues long. Germline V gives CDR1 MRHNA, CDR2 SNTAGT. V was trimmed by 7 bases and J by 3 bases, leaving 19 bases between them. The CDR3 DNA sequence: TGTGCCAGCACACTAGGGCCCAGGAATATCTACGAGCAGTACTTC. Its translation: CASTLGPRNIYEQYF.

The J gene is TRBJ2-7, the V gene TRBV2, with TRBD1 identical over 7 bases. The length of the CDR3 is 16 residues. Germline lookup yields CDR1 SNHLY and CDR2 FYNNEI. The J segment lost 0 bases and the V segment lost 0 bases, leaving 5 bases of the junction unmatched. The CDR3 protein is CASSEATGALSYEQYF. The CDR3 DNA follows: TGTGCCAGCAGTGAAGCCACAGGGGCTCTCTCCTACGAGCAGTACTTC.